The entry below describes one TCR beta chain. The data were obtained in a study of T cells in narcolepsy. Repertoires were generated with immunoSEQ multiplex PCR, while TCRdb's copy carries only in-frame clones and drops some. Of tens of thousands of clones in the sample, approximately 89% were seen once. The CDR3 is made up of 14 amino acids. The V gene lost 6 bases and the J gene lost 3 bases, with 16 bases spanning the gap. Germline lookup yields CDR1 SGDLS and CDR2 YYNGEE. Sequenced material: CD45RA- memory CD4+ T cells from PBMCs. The chain links TRBV9 to TRBJ2-7; TRBD2 might be the D (6 bases). The clonotype comes from a human donor with narcolepsy. For the CDR3, the DNA is TGTGCCAGCAACGAGGGACTTAAAGGCTACGAGCAGTACTTC. It is translated as CASNEGLKGYEQYF. Together with reference TRBV9 and TRBJ2-7, the CDR3 gives the full variable domain: DSGVTQTPKHLITATGQRVTLRCSPRSGDLSVYWYQQSLDQGLQFLIQYYNGEERAKGNILERFSAQQFPDLHSELNLSSLELGDSALYFCASNEGLKGYEQYFGPGTRLTVT.